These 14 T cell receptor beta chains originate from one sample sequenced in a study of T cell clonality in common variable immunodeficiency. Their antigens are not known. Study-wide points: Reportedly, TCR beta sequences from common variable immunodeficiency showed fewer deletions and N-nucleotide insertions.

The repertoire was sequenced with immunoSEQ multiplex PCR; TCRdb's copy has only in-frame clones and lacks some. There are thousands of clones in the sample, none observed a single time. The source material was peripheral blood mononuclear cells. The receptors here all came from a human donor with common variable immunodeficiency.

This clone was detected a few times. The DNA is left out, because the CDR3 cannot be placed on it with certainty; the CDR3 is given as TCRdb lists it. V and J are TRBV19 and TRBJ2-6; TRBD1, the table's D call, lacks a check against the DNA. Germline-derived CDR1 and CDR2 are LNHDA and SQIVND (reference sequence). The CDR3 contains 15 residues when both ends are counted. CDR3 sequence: CATSVAGSGANVLTF.

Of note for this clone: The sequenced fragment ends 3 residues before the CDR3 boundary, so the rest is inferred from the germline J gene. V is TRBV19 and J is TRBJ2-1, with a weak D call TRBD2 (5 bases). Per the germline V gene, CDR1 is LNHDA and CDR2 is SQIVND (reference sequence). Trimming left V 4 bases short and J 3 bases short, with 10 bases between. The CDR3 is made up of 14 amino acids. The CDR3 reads CASSTRGRYNEQFF. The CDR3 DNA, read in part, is TGTGCCAGTAGTACCCGAGGGCGCTACAATGAG.

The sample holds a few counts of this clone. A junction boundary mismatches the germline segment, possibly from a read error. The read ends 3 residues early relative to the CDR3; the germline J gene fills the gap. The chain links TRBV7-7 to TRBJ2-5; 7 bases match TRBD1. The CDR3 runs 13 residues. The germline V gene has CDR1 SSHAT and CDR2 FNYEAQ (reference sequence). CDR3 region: CASSRDREETQYF. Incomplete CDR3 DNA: TGTGCTAGCAGCCGAGACAGGGAGGAGACC.

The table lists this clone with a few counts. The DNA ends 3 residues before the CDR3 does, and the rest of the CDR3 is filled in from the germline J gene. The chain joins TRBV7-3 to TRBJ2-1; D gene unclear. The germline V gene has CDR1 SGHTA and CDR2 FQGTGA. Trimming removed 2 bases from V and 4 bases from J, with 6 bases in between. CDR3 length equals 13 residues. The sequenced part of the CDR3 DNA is TGTGCCAGCAGCTTACAAGGGTACAATGAG. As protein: CASSLQGYNE. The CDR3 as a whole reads CASSLQGYNEQFF.

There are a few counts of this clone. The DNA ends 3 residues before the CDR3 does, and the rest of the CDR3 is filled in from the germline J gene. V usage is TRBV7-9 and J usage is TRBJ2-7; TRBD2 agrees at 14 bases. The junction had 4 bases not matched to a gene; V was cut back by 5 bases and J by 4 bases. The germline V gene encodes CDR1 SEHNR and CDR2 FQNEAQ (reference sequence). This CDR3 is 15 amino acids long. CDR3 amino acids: CASSPRTSGRYEQYF. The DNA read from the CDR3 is TGTGCCAGCAGCCCCAGGACTAGCGGGAGGTACGAG. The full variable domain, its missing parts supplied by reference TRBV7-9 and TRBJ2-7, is DTGVSQNPRHKITKRGQNVTFRCDPISEHNRLYWYRQTLGQGPEFLTYFQNEAQLEKSRLLSDRFSAERPKGSFSTLEIQRTEQGDSAMYLCASSPRTSGRYEQYFGPGTRLTVT.

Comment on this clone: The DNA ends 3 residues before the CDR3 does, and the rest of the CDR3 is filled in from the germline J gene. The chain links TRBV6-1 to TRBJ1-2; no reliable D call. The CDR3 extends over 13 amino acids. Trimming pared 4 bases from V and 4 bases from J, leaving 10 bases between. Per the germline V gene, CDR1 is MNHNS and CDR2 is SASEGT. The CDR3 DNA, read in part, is TGTGCCAGCAGTGTTGCACTTTCCTATGGC. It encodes CASSVALSYG. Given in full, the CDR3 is CASSVALSYGYTF.

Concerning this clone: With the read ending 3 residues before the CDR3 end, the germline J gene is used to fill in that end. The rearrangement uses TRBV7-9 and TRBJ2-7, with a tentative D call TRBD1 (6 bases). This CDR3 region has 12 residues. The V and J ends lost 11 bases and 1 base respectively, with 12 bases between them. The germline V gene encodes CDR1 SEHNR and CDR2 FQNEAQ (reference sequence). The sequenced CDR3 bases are TGTGCCGGGGACACTTTATCCTACGAG. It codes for CAGDTLSYE. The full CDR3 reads CAGDTLSYEQYF.

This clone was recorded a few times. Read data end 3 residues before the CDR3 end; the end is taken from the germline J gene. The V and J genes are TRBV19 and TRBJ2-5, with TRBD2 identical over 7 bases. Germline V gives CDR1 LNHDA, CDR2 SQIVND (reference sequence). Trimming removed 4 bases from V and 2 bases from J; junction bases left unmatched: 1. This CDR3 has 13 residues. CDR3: CASSTSGQETQYF. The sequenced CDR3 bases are TGTGCCAGTAGTACTAGCGGACAAGAGACC. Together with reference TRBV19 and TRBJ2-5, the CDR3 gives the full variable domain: DGGITQSPKYLFRKEGQNVTLSCEQNLNHDAMYWYRQDPGQGLRLIYYSQIVNDFQKGDIAEGYSVSREKKESFPLTVTSAQKNPTAFYLCASSTSGQETQYFGPGTRLLVL.

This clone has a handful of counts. The chain's CDR3 is CASSIVYRTGELFF. Partial CDR3 DNA: TGTGCCAGTAGTATTGTCTACCGCACCGGGGAG. The gene calls are TRBV19 and TRBJ2-2; D gene uncertain. The read terminates 3 residues ahead of where the CDR3 ends, so the germline J gene completes it. The CDR3 spans 14 residues. The germline gives CDR1 LNHDA, CDR2 SQIVND (reference sequence). Trimming took off 3 bases at V and 4 bases at J, with 9 bases between the two ends.

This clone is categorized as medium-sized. The chain's CDR3 is CSAGGDTEAFF. CDR3 bases read: TGCAGCGCCGGGGGAGACACTGAA. V gene TRBV29-1 combines with J gene TRBJ1-1, with D tentatively TRBD1 (5 bases). The read is 3 residues too short to cover the CDR3 end, so that end is filled in from the germline J gene. The CDR3 loop spans 11 amino acids. CDR1 is SQVTM, CDR2 ANQGSEA, per germline. V lost 7 bases to trimming and J lost 3 bases, with 9 bases between them.

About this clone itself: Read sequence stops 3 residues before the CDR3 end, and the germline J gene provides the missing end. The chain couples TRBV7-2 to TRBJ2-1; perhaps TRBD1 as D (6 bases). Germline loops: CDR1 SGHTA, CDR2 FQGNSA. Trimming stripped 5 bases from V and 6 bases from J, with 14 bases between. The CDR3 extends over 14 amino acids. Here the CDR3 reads CASSRGGRGNEQFF. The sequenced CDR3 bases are TGTGCCAGCAGCCGAGGTGGCAGGGGCAATGAG.

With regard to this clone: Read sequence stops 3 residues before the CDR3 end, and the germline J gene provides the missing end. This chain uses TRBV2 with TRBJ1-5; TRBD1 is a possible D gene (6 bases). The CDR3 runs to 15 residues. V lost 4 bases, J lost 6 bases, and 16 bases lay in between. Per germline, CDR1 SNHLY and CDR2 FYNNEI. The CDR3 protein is CASSARQATGQPQHF. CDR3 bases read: TGTGCCAGCAGTGCCCGACAGGCCACGGGTCAGCCC. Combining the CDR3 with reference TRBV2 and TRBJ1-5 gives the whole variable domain EPEVTQTPSHQVTQMGQEVILRCVPISNHLYFYWYRQILGQKVEFLVSFYNNEISEKSEIFDDQFSVERPDGSNFTLKIRSTKLEDSAMYFCASSARQATGQPQHFGDGTRLSIL.

The CDR3 sequence is CASNQGYNYEQYF. The covered CDR3 bases are TGTGCCAGCAACCAAGGGTACAACTACGAG. V gene TRBV7-2 combines with J gene TRBJ2-7; D call uncertain. The read comes to an end 3 residues before the CDR3 does, leaving the germline J gene to fill in the end. Trimming removed 7 bases from V and 3 bases from J, with 13 bases in between. CDR1 is SGHTA, CDR2 FQGNSA, per germline. The CDR3 has 13 amino acids. Variable domain in full (rest from reference TRBV7-2 and TRBJ2-7): GAGVSQSPSNKVTEKGKDVELRCDPISGHTALYWYRQSLGQGLEFLIYFQGNSAPDKSGLPSDRFSAERTGGSVSTLTIQRTQQEDSAVYLCASNQGYNYEQYFGPGTRLTVT.

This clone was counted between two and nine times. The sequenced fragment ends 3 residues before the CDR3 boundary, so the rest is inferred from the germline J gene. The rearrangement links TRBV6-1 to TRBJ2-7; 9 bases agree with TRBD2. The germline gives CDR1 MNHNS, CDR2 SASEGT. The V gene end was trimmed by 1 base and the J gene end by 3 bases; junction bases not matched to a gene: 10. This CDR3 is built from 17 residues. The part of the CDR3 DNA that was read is TGTGCCAGCAGTGAAGAGATGACTAGCGGATGGGGCTACGAG. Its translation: CASSEEMTSGWGYE. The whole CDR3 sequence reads CASSEEMTSGWGYEQYF.